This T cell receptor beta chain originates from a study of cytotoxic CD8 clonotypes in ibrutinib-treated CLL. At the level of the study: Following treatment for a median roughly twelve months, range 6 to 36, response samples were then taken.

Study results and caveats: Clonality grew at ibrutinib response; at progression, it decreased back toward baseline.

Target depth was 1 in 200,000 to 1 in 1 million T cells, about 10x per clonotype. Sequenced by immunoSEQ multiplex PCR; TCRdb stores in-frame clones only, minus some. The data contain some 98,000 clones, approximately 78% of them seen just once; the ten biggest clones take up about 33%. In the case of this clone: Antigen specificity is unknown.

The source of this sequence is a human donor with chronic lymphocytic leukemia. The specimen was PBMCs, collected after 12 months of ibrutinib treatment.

CDR3 bases: TGCGCCAGCAGCCAAGTTTCGACAGGTGACGGCTACACCTTC. Protein sequence: CASSQVSTGDGYTF. The chain recombines TRBV4-1 with TRBJ1-2; tentative D call: TRBD1 (6 bases). The V end was cut by 1 base, the J end by 8 bases, with 14 bases between. CDR1 MGHRA and CDR2 YSYEKL come from the germline V gene. The CDR3 runs 14 residues.